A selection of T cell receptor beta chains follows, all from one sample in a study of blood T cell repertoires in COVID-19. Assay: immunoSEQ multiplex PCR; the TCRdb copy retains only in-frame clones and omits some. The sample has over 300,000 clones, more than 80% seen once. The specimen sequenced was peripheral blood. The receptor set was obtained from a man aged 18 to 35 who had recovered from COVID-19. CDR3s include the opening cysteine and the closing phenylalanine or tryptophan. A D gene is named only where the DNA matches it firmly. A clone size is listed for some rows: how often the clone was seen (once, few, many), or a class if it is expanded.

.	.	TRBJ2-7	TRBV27	TGTGCCAGCAGTTTATTTTTCTCGCCGAGCTCCTACGAGCAGTACTTC	CASSLFFSPSSYEQYF
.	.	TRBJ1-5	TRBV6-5	TGTGCCAGCAGGACCACAGGGTCAGCTCAGCCCCAGCATTTT	CASRTTGSAQPQHF
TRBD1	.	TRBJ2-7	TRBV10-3	TGTGCCATCAGTGATCAGGGGGCGGCGGAGCAGTACTTC	CAISDQGAAEQYF
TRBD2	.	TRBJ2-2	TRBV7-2	TGTGCCAGCAGCTTCCGAGCGGGAGGGAGAACCGGGGAGCTGTTTTTT	CASSFRAGGRTGELFF
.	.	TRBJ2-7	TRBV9	TGTGCCAGCAGCGTAGAGGGGGACGGGGTCTACGAGCAGTACTTC	CASSVEGDGVYEQYF
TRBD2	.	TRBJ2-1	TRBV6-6	TGTGCCAGCAGTCCGGGACTAGCGGGAGGTAATGAGCAGTTCTTC	CASSPGLAGGNEQFF
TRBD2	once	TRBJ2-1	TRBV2	TGTGCCAGCAGTGGGGGACTAGCGGGAGGTCAGTTCTTC	CASSGGLAGGQFF
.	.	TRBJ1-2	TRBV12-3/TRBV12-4	TGTGCCAGCAGTTTAGGGTCCCGGGGTGGCTACACCTTC	CASSLGSRGGYTF
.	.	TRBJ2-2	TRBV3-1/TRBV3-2	TGTGCCAGCAGCCCCCGACACTCGAACACCGGGGAGCTGTTTTTT	CASSPRHSNTGELFF
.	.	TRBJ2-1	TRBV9	TGTGCCAGCTCCGCCGAAGGGACAAGGGACAATGAGCAGTTCTTC	CASSAEGTRDNEQFF